This record covers a single T cell receptor beta chain. Its antigen has not been determined. Per-base qualities were not stored, and no clone one base away is much larger. The data are from a study of beta chain features in type 1 diabetes listed by TCRdb under 2018. Study-wide context: Patients and healthy donors did not differ in mean age, gender distribution, total cell number or subset yield. Regulatory and stem cell-like memory subsets were isolated from only 8 patients and 8 healthy donors, whereas naive and central memory subsets came from all 30 or so donors. Across all samples, roughly 110,000,000 sorted cells were examined, and cell number per subset correlated strongly with RNA yield. In the study, recently diagnosed type 1 diabetes patients and matched healthy donors were compared on the TCRB repertoires of their sorted circulating CD4+ T cell subsets.

The CDR3 covers 12 residues, taking in both the cysteine and the phenylalanine. The retained sequence is limited to the CDR3, 36 bases, with the frame set at the first base. A distance of 7 bases separates the germline ends of V and J, which lose 3 bases and 3 bases respectively. Via the germline V gene (reference sequence), CDR1 is SGHNT and CDR2 YYREEE. Each donor gave one peripheral blood draw, averaging approximately 110 mL, which was collected into heparinised tubes. A BD FACSAria II was used to sort naive, central memory, regulatory and stem cell-like memory CD4+ T cells with a panel that included CD45RO, CCR7, CD25, CD127, CD95 and CD27. All sorted populations exceeded 98% purity. PBMCs were isolated right away by Lymphoprep density gradient centrifugation and were stained directly, without culture. So that batch effects would be minimized, each experiment stained and sorted samples in pairs, pairing one healthy donor with one patient.

All of the isolated RNA was reverse transcribed with the High Capacity cDNA Reverse Transcription Kit, so expressed TCRB transcripts were sequenced. Deep immunoSEQ sequencing was applied to naive, central memory and regulatory T cell samples, giving an average of approximately 3.8 million total reads per sample. After sorted cells were lysed in RLT buffer, RNA was extracted with DNase-treated RNeasy Micro or Mini kits, with the choice depending on cell number. Each cell subset was processed on its own to prevent cross-contamination, while patient and healthy donor samples were processed together. The immunoSEQ multiplex PCR was used to amplify TCRB sequences from cDNA, yielding 87-bp fragments that span the CDR3 region. Amplicons were sequenced on the Illumina HiSeq platform. The paper's processing steps were these. PCR bias was corrected computationally using synthetic template baselines, and reads within Hamming distance 2 were collapsed, with unmergeable singletons discarded. Reads were aligned against IMGT so that V, D and J genes, CDR3 length and insertions or deletions at six rearrangement sites could be assigned. Clonotype counts were normalized to sorted cell number within each subset before computing true diversity and Gini coefficients with the tcR R package. The overlap coefficient, calculated on TCRB nucleotide sequences, was used to quantify repertoire sharing. TCRdb holds this immuneACCESS table with in-frame rearrangements only. Some clones are missing; in checked studies, unresolved V genes explain under half, and the rest has no known cause. The D gene and trimming were derived from the DNA, and the V and J assignments and clone size from that table. Present in this sample are hundreds of thousands of clones, 7% to 10% of which were seen just once. Together, the top ten hold around 1% of the sample.

Study-level results and caveats: Type 1 diabetes patients showed a moderate but significant shortening of TCRB CDR3 length in all four CD4+ subsets. Only small numbers of individuals were included in the HLA sub-analyses, which left unresolved whether HLA type had any influence on TCRB rearrangement. Shorter templates might be favored by PCR, yet because patient and control samples were amplified and corrected together, any such skew would affect both groups equally. Sequencing cDNA rather than genomic DNA could over-represent highly expressing activated cells, although activation and CD3 levels did not differ between groups. Fewer insertions and more nucleotide deletions at VDJ recombination sites were observed in patients with type 1 diabetes, implying thymic rearrangement abnormalities. Naive, central memory and regulatory TCRB repertoires appeared to be more similar among patients than among healthy donors.

The receptor was isolated from a young man with type 1 diabetes. Sequences were obtained from central memory CD4+ T cells from blood. The rearranged chain carries TRBV5-4 and TRBJ2-7, with the D gene too uncertain to name. The sequence in DNA is TGTGCCAGCAGCTCGGCTAACTACGAGCAGTACTTC. The translation is CASSSANYEQYF.